The rows below give T cell receptor beta chains drawn from one sample of a study of response to subunit inactivated influenza vaccine. TCRdb independently ran MiXCR on the RT-PCR reads; one entry per CDR3 protein. The data contain 650,000 to 700,000 distinct CDR3 sequences, around 16% of them singletons. Source: PBMCs from blood, taken roughly 12 days after vaccination. The origin of the receptors is a man aged 45 to 65 who received an inactivated influenza vaccine. Both conserved end residues are part of each CDR3. The order of the fields is J gene, clone size, V gene, D gene, CDR3 protein, CDR3 DNA. A D gene is named only where the DNA matches it firmly. Expanded clones get a size class; other rows say once, few or many, or leave the size out.

>TRBJ2-5|-|TRBV4-3|-
CASSQGVTQYF
TGCGCCAGCAGCCAAGGGGTGACCCAGTACTTC
>TRBJ2-1|-|TRBV5-4|-
CASTNGGDPYNEQFF
TGTGCCAGCACCAACGGGGGAGACCCTTACAATGAGCAGTTCTTC
>TRBJ2-7|few|TRBV4-1|TRBD1
CASSQRIGTGGREKLYEQYF
TGCGCCAGCAGCCAAAGGATAGGAACAGGGGGCCGAGAGAAACTCTACGAGCAGTACTTC
>TRBJ2-1|-|TRBV7-9|TRBD1
CASSLGQGFVNEQFF
TGTGCCAGCAGCCTGGGACAGGGATTCGTCAATGAGCAGTTCTTC
>TRBJ1-1|-|TRBV14|-
CASSQDRAGEAFF
TGTGCCAGCAGCCAAGACCGAGCGGGTGAAGCTTTCTTT
>TRBJ1-1|few|TRBV12-3/TRBV12-4|-
CASSFRGITEAFF
TGTGCCAGCAGTTTTAGGGGGATCACTGAAGCTTTCTTT
>TRBJ1-2|-|TRBV6-1|-
CASSPTETRRNTF
TGTGCCAGCAGTCCCACCGAGACACGCCGAAACACCTTC
>TRBJ2-1|-|TRBV29-1|-
CSVQALGGKQFF
TGCAGCGTCCAAGCCCTGGGCGGGAAGCAGTTCTTC
>TRBJ1-5|many|TRBV6-5|-
CASSYSSGQPQHF
TGTGCCAGCAGTTACTCGAGTGGTCAGCCCCAGCATTTT
>TRBJ2-5|-|TRBV20-1|-
CSAIDSLPETQYF
TGCAGTGCTATCGACAGTCTTCCGGAGACCCAGTACTTC
>TRBJ2-3|-|TRBV2|TRBD2
CASRHSGSTDTQYF
TGTGCCAGTCGGCATAGCGGGAGCACAGATACGCAGTATTTT
>TRBJ1-5|-|TRBV5-1|-
CASSLAPIELSGQPQHF
TGCGCCAGCAGCTTGGCCCCTATAGAATTATCCGGCCAGCCCCAGCATTTT
>TRBJ1-1|few|TRBV5-1|-
CASSRVPEQGLGTEAFF
TGCGCCAGCAGCAGAGTGCCAGAACAGGGATTGGGTACTGAAGCTTTCTTT
>TRBJ1-2|few|TRBV4-3|-
CASTPSSIRGSGYTF
TGCGCCAGCACCCCCTCCTCAATAAGGGGAAGTGGCTACACCTTC
>TRBJ2-1|-|TRBV20-1|TRBD2
CSALAGVEQFF
TGCAGTGCTTTAGCGGGGGTTGAGCAGTTCTTC
>TRBJ1-2|many|TRBV20-1|-
CSAVRERGRGYTF
TGCAGTGCTGTCCGGGAGAGGGGCAGGGGCTACACCTTC
>TRBJ2-1|many|TRBV5-1|-
CASSLVSGEQFF
TGCGCCAGCAGCTTGGTCTCGGGTGAGCAGTTCTTC
>TRBJ2-7|-|TRBV6-2/TRBV6-3|-
CASRRLGTGTPSYEQYF
TGTGCCAGCAGAAGGTTGGGGACCGGGACACCATCCTACGAGCAGTACTTC
>TRBJ2-2|-|TRBV10-3|-
CAISEAASPVGGELFF
TGTGCCATCAGTGAGGCAGCGTCCCCCGTGGGCGGGGAGCTGTTTTTT
>TRBJ2-6|-|TRBV20-1|-
CSADPPTGANVLTF
TGCAGTGCTGATCCACCCACTGGGGCCAACGTCCTGACTTTC
>TRBJ2-5|few|TRBV24-1|-
CATSLGTLETQYF
TGTGCCACCAGCCTCGGTACTCTGGAGACCCAGTACTTC